The 3 T cell receptor beta chains below come from one sample, sequenced in a study of CD8+ T cells in alopecia areata. Following RNA extraction, reverse transcription yielded cDNA that acted as the sequencing template. Measured with immunoSEQ multiplex PCR; TCRdb has only the in-frame clones, and not every one. The table has some 120,000 clones, approximately 47% seen once. The sequencing input was NKG2D-low CD8+ T cells sorted from blood. The receptors here all came from a human donor with alopecia areata.

The V call is TRBV29-1, the J call TRBJ1-6; TRBD1 aligns across 7 bases. The CDR3 has 16 residues. V lost 4 bases, J lost 0 bases, and 6 bases stayed unmatched. The germline V gene encodes CDR1 SQVTM and CDR2 ANQGSEA. The CDR3 coding sequence is TGCAGCGTTGCACAAGGGGACAGCTCCTATAATTCACCCCTCCACTTT. Protein product: CSVAQGDSSYNSPLHF.

This rearrangement joins TRBV29-1 to TRBJ2-2; 8 positions agree with TRBD1. This CDR3 has 16 amino acids. Germline lookup yields CDR1 SQVTM and CDR2 ANQGSEA. J was trimmed by 4 bases and V by 4 bases; bases with no gene match: 11. CDR3 in amino acids: CSVVRDRGRGTGELFF. The CDR3 nucleotides read TGCAGCGTTGTCCGAGACAGGGGTAGAGGCACCGGGGAGCTGTTTTTT.

The sample holds a few counts of this clone. The J gene is TRBJ1-2, the V gene TRBV29-1; no definite D call. The CDR3 loop spans 14 amino acids. Per the germline V gene, CDR1 is SQVTM and CDR2 is ANQGSEA. V was cut by 5 bases and J by 2 bases, with 15 bases left in between. The DNA for the CDR3 is TGCAGCGTTTTGGCGCCGGAGGCCAACTATGGCTACACCTTC. Its protein product is CSVLAPEANYGYTF.